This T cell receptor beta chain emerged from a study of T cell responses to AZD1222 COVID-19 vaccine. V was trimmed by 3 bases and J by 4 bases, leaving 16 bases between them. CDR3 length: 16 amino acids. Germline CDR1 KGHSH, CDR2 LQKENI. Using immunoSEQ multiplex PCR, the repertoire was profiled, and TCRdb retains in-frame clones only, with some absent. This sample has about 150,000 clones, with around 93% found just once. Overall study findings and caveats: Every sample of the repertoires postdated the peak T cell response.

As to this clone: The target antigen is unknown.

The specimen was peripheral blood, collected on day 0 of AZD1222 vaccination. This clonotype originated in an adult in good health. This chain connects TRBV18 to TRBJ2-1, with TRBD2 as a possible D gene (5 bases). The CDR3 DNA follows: TGTGCCAGCTCACCCCTCCGGGGAGCCACATACAATGAGCAGTTCTTC. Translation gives CASSPLRGATYNEQFF.